A selection of T cell receptor beta chains follows, all from one sample in a study of identical twins. TCRdb reprocessed the 5' RACE reads with MiXCR, giving one entry per CDR3 protein. The sample has hundreds of thousands of distinct CDR3 sequences, approximately 9% seen once; the top ten hold more than 0.75%. These same data were also listed under a study on yellow fever vaccine responses in identical twins.

The sample was PBMCs. The receptors originated from a woman under 30 in good health. Both conserved end residues are part of each CDR3. The order of the fields is J gene, clone size, D gene, V gene, CDR3 DNA, CDR3 protein. D genes are given only for firm matches. Size tells how often a clone was seen (once, few, many) or the class of an expanded clone, and some rows leave it out.

TRBJ2-1 | . | . | TRBV5-6 | TGTGCCAGCAGCTTGTCTAGCCTGGGGGAGCAGTTCTTC | CASSLSSLGEQFF
TRBJ2-7 | . | TRBD1 | TRBV29-1 | TGCAGCGCCGACAGGGGTAGCGAGCAGTACTTC | CSADRGSEQYF
TRBJ2-7 | . | TRBD2 | TRBV20-1 | TGCAGTGTGACTAGCGGGAGCACCGAGCAGTACTTC | CSVTSGSTEQYF
TRBJ1-2 | few | . | TRBV12-3/TRBV12-4 | TGTGCCAGCAGTTCATCCGGGAACTATGGCTACACCTTC | CASSSSGNYGYTF
TRBJ2-7 | . | . | TRBV20-1 | TGCAGTGCTAGGTACAGGGCCGAGCAGTACTTC | CSARYRAEQYF
TRBJ1-1 | few | . | TRBV30 | TGTGCCTGGAGTTTCGGGGCTGAAGCTTTCTTT | CAWSFGAEAFF
TRBJ1-5 | . | TRBD1 | TRBV19 | TGTGCCAGTAGTACCCACAAGGGACAGGGAAATCAGCCCCAGCATTTT | CASSTHKGQGNQPQHF
TRBJ1-1 | few | . | TRBV10-3 | TGTGCCATCGGCGCGGGACTACTTAACACTGAAGCTTTCTTT | CAIGAGLLNTEAFF
TRBJ2-6 | . | . | TRBV3-1 | TGTGCCAGCAGCCAAGCATACGAACCCCAGGCCAACTCTGGGGCCAACGTCCTGACTTTC | CASSQAYEPQANSGANVLTF
TRBJ2-7 | . | . | TRBV29-1 | TGCAGCGTTTCAGACGGTGACTACGAGCAGTACTTC | CSVSDGDYEQYF
TRBJ2-7 | few | . | TRBV6-2/TRBV6-3 | TGTGCCAGCACCCAACTACCCGCCTACGAGCAGTACTTC | CASTQLPAYEQYF